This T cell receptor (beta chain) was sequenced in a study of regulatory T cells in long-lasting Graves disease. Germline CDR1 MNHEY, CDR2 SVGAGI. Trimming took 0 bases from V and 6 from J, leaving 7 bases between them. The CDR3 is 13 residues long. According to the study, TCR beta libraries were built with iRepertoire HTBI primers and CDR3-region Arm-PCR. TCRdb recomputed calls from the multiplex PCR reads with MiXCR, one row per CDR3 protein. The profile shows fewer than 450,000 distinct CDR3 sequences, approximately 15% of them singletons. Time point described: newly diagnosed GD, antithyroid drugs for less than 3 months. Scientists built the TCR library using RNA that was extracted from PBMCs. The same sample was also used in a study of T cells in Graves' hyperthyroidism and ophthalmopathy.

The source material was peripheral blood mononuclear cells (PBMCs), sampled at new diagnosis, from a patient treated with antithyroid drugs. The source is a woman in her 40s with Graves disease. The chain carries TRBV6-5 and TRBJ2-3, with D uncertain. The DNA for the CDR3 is TGTGCCAGCAGTTACTCGCGCCAGGATACGCAGTATTTT. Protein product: CASSYSRQDTQYF.